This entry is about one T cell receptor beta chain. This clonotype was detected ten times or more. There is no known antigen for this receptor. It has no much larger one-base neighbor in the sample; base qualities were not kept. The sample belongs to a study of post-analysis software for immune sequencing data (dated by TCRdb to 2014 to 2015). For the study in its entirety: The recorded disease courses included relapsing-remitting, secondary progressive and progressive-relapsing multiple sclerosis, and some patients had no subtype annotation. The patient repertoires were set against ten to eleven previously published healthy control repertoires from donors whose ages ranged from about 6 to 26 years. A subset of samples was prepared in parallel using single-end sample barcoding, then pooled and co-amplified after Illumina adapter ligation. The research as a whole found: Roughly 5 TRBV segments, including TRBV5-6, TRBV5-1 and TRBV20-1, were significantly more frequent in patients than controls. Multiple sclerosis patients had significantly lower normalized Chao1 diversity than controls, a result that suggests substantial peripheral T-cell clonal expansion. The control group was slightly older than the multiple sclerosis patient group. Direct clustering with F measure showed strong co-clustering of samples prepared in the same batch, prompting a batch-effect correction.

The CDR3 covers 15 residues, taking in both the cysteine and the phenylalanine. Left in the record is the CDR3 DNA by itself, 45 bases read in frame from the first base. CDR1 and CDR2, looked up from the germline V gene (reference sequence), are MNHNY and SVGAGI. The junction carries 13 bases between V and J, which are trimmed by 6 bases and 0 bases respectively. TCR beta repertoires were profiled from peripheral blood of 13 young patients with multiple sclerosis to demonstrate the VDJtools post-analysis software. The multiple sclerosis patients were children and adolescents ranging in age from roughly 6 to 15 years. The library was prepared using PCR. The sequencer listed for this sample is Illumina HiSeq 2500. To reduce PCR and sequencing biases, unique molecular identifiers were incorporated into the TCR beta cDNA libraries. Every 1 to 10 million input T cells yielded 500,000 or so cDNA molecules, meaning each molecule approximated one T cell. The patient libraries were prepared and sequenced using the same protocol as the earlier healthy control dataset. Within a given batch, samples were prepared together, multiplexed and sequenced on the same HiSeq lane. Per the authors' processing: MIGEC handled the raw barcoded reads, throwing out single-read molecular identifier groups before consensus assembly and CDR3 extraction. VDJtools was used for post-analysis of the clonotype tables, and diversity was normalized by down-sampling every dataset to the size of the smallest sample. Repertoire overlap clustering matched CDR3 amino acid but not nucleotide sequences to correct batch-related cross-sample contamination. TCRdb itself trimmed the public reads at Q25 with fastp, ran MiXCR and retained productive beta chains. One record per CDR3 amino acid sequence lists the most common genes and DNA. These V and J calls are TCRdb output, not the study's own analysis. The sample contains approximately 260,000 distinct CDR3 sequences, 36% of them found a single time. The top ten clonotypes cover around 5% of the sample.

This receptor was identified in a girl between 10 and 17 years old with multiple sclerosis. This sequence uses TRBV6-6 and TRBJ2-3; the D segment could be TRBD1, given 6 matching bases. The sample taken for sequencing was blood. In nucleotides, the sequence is TGTGCCAGCAGAACTACAGGGTCTAGCACAGATACGCAGTATTTT. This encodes CASRTTGSSTDTQYF.